This entry lists 29 T cell receptor beta chains sequenced from one sample in a study of early stage breast cancer tumors. Sequencing used immunoSEQ multiplex PCR; TCRdb keeps in-frame clones, though not all of them. The sample holds 30,000 or so clones, 55% to 75% seen once. What was sequenced was blood. These receptors were collected from a person aged 50 to 59 with breast cancer.

The chain combines TRBV30 with TRBJ2-1; tentatively, D is TRBD2 (5 bases). The CDR3 runs to 14 residues. The germline V and J ends were trimmed by 3 bases and 7 bases, with 16 bases remaining between them. Germline V gives CDR1 GTSNPN, CDR2 SVGIG (reference sequence). CDR3 amino acids: CAWSLDGEGNEQFF. CDR3 nucleotides: TGTGCCTGGAGCTTGGACGGGGAAGGGAATGAGCAGTTCTTC.

The chain joins TRBV5-1 to TRBJ2-5; 7 nucleotides match TRBD1. The trim removed 4 bases at V and 4 bases at J, leaving 4 bases unmatched. CDR1 SGHRS and CDR2 YFSETQ come from the germline V gene. CDR3 length: 13 amino acids. This CDR3 reads CASSPDRAETQYF. The CDR3 bases are TGCGCCAGCAGCCCCGACAGGGCAGAGACCCAGTACTTC.

This chain links TRBV18 with TRBJ2-1; TRBD2 aligns across 13 bases. J lost 6 bases, V lost 3 bases, and 11 bases had no gene match. Looked up from germline, CDR1 is KGHSH and CDR2 is LQKENI. The CDR3 is 18 amino acids. The CDR3 protein is CASSPIGLAGATPNEQFF. In nucleotides, the CDR3 is TGTGCCAGCTCACCTATCGGACTAGCGGGAGCGACCCCCAATGAGCAGTTCTTC.

This clone turned up a few times. The V and J genes are TRBV11-1 and TRBJ2-5, with no clear D. The CDR3 consists of 11 residues. The V and J ends lost 5 bases and 5 bases respectively, with 6 bases between them. CDR1 is SGHAT and CDR2 is FQDESV in the germline V gene (reference sequence). The CDR3 spells CASSHMETQYF. DNA for the CDR3: TGTGCCAGCAGCCACATGGAGACCCAGTACTTC.

The rearrangement joins TRBV5-1 to TRBJ2-1, with TRBD2 matching over 10 bases. This CDR3 has 20 amino acids. From germline, CDR1 is SGHRS and CDR2 YFSETQ. J lost 8 bases, V lost 4 bases, and 24 bases had no gene match. As DNA, the CDR3 is TGCGCCAGCAGCCTACTTGGCTCGTTGGGGCTAGCGGGGGAGGGAGATGAGCAGTTCTTC. It is translated as CASSLLGSLGLAGEGDEQFF.

The genes are TRBV6-1 and TRBJ2-1; possibly TRBD2 for D (5 bases). Between the trimmed V and J ends, which lost 6 bases and 3 bases, there was a span of 9 bases. Looked up from germline, CDR1 is MNHNS and CDR2 is SASEGT. CDR3 size: 13 residues. The CDR3 is CASRYRDYNEQFF. CDR3 DNA sequence: TGTGCCAGCAGATACCGGGACTACAATGAGCAGTTCTTC.

This sequence joins TRBV6-6 and TRBJ1-1; D might be TRBD1 (6 bases). Germline V gene lookup returns CDR1 MNHNY and CDR2 SVGAGI (reference sequence). This CDR3 is built from 14 residues. V lost 0 bases and J lost 6, with 11 bases in between. The CDR3 DNA sequence: TGTGCCAGCAGTTACTCGACGGGGGCAGCTGAAGCTTTCTTT. Its translation: CASSYSTGAAEAFF.

This clone turned up a few times. The chain carries TRBV7-8 and TRBJ2-6; 8 positions agree with TRBD1. V lost 6 bases and J lost 0; bases outside the gene matches: 7. The CDR3 has 17 amino acids. From germline, CDR1 is SGHVS and CDR2 FQNEAQ. The CDR3 spells CASRIKTGGSGANVLTF. CDR3 DNA sequence: TGTGCCAGCAGGATTAAAACAGGGGGCTCTGGGGCCAACGTCCTGACTTTC.

This chain connects TRBV18 to TRBJ2-7; the D gene could be TRBD1 or TRBD2 (6 bases each). The CDR3 has 17 amino acids. V was pared by 1 base and J by 2 bases, with 18 bases between. Germline assignment: CDR1 KGHSH and CDR2 LQKENI. The CDR3 here is CASSPLPKQGGPYEQYF. As DNA, the CDR3 is TGTGCCAGCTCACCACTACCAAAACAGGGAGGTCCCTACGAGCAGTACTTC.

About this clone itself: Relative to the germline gene, one junction end is altered; a read error may explain this. The rearrangement links TRBV4-1 to TRBJ1-1; D is unclear. This CDR3 region has 13 residues. CDR1 and CDR2 from the germline V gene are MGHRA and YSYEKL. CDR3 bases: TGTGCCAGCAGTTCGAGGGTTAACACTGAAGCTTTCTTT. It encodes CASSSRVNTEAFF.

Only a few counts were recorded for this clone. The chain uses TRBV14 and TRBJ1-2; TRBD1 matches at 9 bases. V gave up 5 bases and J gave up 7 bases; unmatched junction bases: 11. The CDR3 contains 15 residues. Per the germline V gene, CDR1 is SGHDN and CDR2 is FVKESK. The CDR3 coding sequence is TGTGCCAGCAGCGAATACAGGGGGCGCTCGGGTGGCTACACCTTC. Translating it yields CASSEYRGRSGGYTF. The variable domain in full, with the rest retrieved from reference TRBV14 and TRBJ1-2, is EAGVTQFPSHSVIEKGQTVTLRCDPISGHDNLYWYRRVMGKEIKFLLHFVKESKQDESGMPNNRFLAERTGGTYSTLKVQPAELEDSGVYFCASSEYRGRSGGYTFGSGTRLTVV.

The rearrangement links TRBV28 to TRBJ2-7; 7 bases match TRBD2. Germline CDR1 MDHEN, CDR2 SYDVKM. This CDR3 region has 14 residues. The V and J ends lost 3 bases and 3 bases, in that order; junction bases with no gene match: 5. This CDR3 is CASSFGGSLYEQYF. The CDR3 nucleotides are TGTGCCAGCAGTTTCGGGGGGTCACTCTACGAGCAGTACTTC.

For the CDR3, the DNA is TGTGCCAGCAGCTTTTTTACGGGAGGGCCTGGGGAGCTGTTTTTT. It yields the protein CASSFFTGGPGELFF. This chain joins TRBV5-6 and TRBJ2-2, with TRBD2 identical over 8 bases. V gave up 2 bases and J gave up 8 bases; unmatched junction bases: 8. Germline-derived CDR1 and CDR2 are SGHDT and YYEEEE. CDR3 length: 15 residues.

The chain links TRBV6-5 to TRBJ2-2; TRBD2 might be the D (5 bases). Trimming removed 3 bases at V and 4 bases at J, with 12 bases between. The CDR3 totals 15 residues. CDR1 is MNHEY and CDR2 is SVGAGI in the germline V gene. Here the CDR3 DNA reads TGTGCCAGCAGTTATAAGCCACGGGGCACCGGGGAGCTGTTTTTT. This gives the protein CASSYKPRGTGELFF.

The V gene is TRBV18, the J gene TRBJ2-7, with TRBD1 matching 9 bases. The CDR3 is 13 amino acids. With V trimmed by 3 bases and J by 5 bases, 2 bases remained unmatched. In germline, CDR1 is KGHSH, CDR2 LQKENI. Written as DNA, the CDR3 is TGTGCCAGCTCACCGGGACAGGGTAACGAGCAGTACTTC. Translated, it gives CASSPGQGNEQYF.

J is TRBJ2-5 and V is TRBV11-2, with 8 bases aligning to TRBD1. After removal of 1 base from V and 1 base from J, the junction contained 5 bases not matched to a gene. The V gene's germline CDR1 is SGHAT and CDR2 FQNNGV. The CDR3 totals 16 residues. The CDR3 bases are TGTGCCAGCAGCTTAGTTTCCAGGGGGCCCCAAGAGACCCAGTACTTC. This sequence encodes CASSLVSRGPQETQYF.

The rearrangement uses TRBV5-5 and TRBJ2-7; a possible D gene is TRBD1 (5 bases). The germline V gene encodes CDR1 SGHKS and CDR2 YYEKEE (reference sequence). The ends were cut back, 0 bases at V and 4 bases at J, with 11 bases in the middle. CDR3 length: 14 amino acids. The CDR3 DNA follows: TGTGCCAGCAGCTTGGGTCAGGGAAGGTACGAGCAGTACTTC. It yields the protein CASSLGQGRYEQYF.

The chain couples TRBV7-2 to TRBJ2-5, with D uncertain. The CDR3 is 18 amino acids. Germline assignment: CDR1 SGHTA and CDR2 FQGNSA. Deletions cut 4 bases from V and 7 bases from J, with 28 bases between. CDR3 DNA: TGTGCCAGCAGCTCCCGCCCCCTCAGCACCACGTTGTCGGGGACCCAGTACTTC. As protein: CASSSRPLSTTLSGTQYF.

The chain couples TRBV11-2 to TRBJ1-1; D is ambiguous. Trimming left V 5 bases short and J 0 bases short, with 10 bases between. Germline V gene data show CDR1 as SGHAT and CDR2 as FQNNGV. This CDR3 has 14 amino acids. This CDR3 is CASSLSNMNTEAFF. CDR3 DNA: TGTGCCAGCAGCCTTTCGAACATGAACACTGAAGCTTTCTTT.

This chain links TRBV6-5 with TRBJ1-1, with D perhaps TRBD1 (5 bases). Trimming removed 2 bases at V and 1 base at J, with 14 bases between. There are 16 residues in the CDR3. CDR1 and CDR2 (germline): MNHEY, SVGAGI. The CDR3 sequence: CASSYRRGDGNTEAFF. In DNA, the CDR3 is TGTGCCAGCAGTTACCGGCGGGGGGATGGGAACACTGAAGCTTTCTTT.

The chain couples TRBV7-9 to TRBJ2-5; a weak D match, TRBD2 (7 bases). The CDR3 is 13 amino acids. Trimming left V 10 bases short and J 5 bases short, with 17 bases between. In germline, CDR1 is SEHNR, CDR2 FQNEAQ (reference sequence). CDR3 sequence: CATVGGGGETQYF. CDR3 bases: TGTGCCACCGTGGGCGGGGGCGGGGAGACCCAGTACTTC.

This chain joins TRBV5-6 and TRBJ2-7; D may correspond to TRBD1 or TRBD2 (6 bases each). Germline V gene sequence: CDR1 SGHDT, CDR2 YYEEEE. The ends were cut back, 3 bases at V and 4 bases at J, with 14 bases in the middle. This CDR3 contains 14 residues. The CDR3 loop reads CASSSGGNLYEQYF. In DNA, the CDR3 is TGTGCCAGCAGCTCCGGGGGCAACCTATACGAGCAGTACTTC.

The V call is TRBV6-5, the J call TRBJ2-2, with D unclear. This CDR3 spans 13 amino acids. V shed 6 bases and J shed 6 bases, with 11 bases lying between them. CDR1 is MNHEY, CDR2 SVGAGI, per germline. CDR3 sequence (DNA): TGTGCCAGCAGCGAAACGACGGCCGGGGAGCTGTTTTTT. Amino acids: CASSETTAGELFF.

The chain carries TRBV27 and TRBJ2-7; D uncertain. The CDR3 is 13 residues long. The V gene's germline CDR1 is MNHEY and CDR2 SMNVEV (reference sequence). Trimming removed 5 bases from V and 5 bases from J, with 13 bases in between. CDR3 residues: CASSIPSLHEQYF. The CDR3 nucleotides are TGTGCCAGCAGTATTCCTTCCCTCCACGAGCAGTACTTC.

This chain links TRBV15 with TRBJ2-1; 10 nucleotides agree with TRBD2. The CDR3 has 16 amino acids. V was clipped by 2 bases and J by 4 bases; unmatched bases: 5. CDR1 and CDR2 from the germline V gene are LNHNV and YYDKDF (reference sequence). The DNA for the CDR3 is TGTGCCACCAGCAGAACCCGGACTAGCGGTTACAATGAGCAGTTCTTC. This encodes CATSRTRTSGYNEQFF. Drawing the rest from reference TRBV15 and TRBJ2-1, the complete variable domain is DAMVIQNPRYQVTQFGKPVTLSCSQTLNHNVMYWYQQKSSQAPKLLFHYYDKDFNNEADTPDNFQSRRPNTSFCFLDIRSPGLGDTAMYLCATSRTRTSGYNEQFFGPGTRLTVL.

V gene TRBV9 combines with J gene TRBJ1-2; D unclear. V gave up 3 bases and J gave up 8 bases, with 14 bases separating them. CDR1 and CDR2 from the germline V gene are SGDLS and YYNGEE. CDR3 length equals 13 residues. For the CDR3, the DNA is TGTGCCAGCAGCGGAAGGGATCCCCACGGCTACACCTTC. It translates to CASSGRDPHGYTF.

The chain recombines TRBV30 with TRBJ2-5; unclear D gene. Germline values: CDR1 GTSNPN, CDR2 SVGIG (reference sequence). The CDR3 is 12 residues long. V lost 0 bases, J lost 7 bases, and 9 bases lay in between. Written as DNA, the CDR3 is TGTGCCTGGAGTGTAGAGGTTGGGACCCAGTACTTC. This sequence encodes CAWSVEVGTQYF.

The rearrangement uses TRBV6-5 and TRBJ2-7, with TRBD2 matching 8 bases. The CDR3 covers 13 residues. Germline V gene data show CDR1 as MNHEY and CDR2 as SVGAGI. The ends lost 0 bases at V and 9 bases at J; junction bases unmatched: 4. CDR3: CASSYSEGLAQYF. The CDR3 coding sequence is TGTGCCAGCAGTTACTCGGAAGGACTAGCGCAGTACTTC.

This chain connects TRBV6-1 to TRBJ1-1; 7 bases agree with TRBD1. With V trimmed by 3 bases and J by 5 bases, 9 bases remained unmatched. The V gene's germline CDR1 is MNHNS and CDR2 SASEGT. The length of the CDR3 is 15 residues. In DNA form, the CDR3 reads TGTGCCAGCAGTGAGGAAGGGACAGTGGGTACTGAAGCTTTCTTT. It specifies CASSEEGTVGTEAFF.